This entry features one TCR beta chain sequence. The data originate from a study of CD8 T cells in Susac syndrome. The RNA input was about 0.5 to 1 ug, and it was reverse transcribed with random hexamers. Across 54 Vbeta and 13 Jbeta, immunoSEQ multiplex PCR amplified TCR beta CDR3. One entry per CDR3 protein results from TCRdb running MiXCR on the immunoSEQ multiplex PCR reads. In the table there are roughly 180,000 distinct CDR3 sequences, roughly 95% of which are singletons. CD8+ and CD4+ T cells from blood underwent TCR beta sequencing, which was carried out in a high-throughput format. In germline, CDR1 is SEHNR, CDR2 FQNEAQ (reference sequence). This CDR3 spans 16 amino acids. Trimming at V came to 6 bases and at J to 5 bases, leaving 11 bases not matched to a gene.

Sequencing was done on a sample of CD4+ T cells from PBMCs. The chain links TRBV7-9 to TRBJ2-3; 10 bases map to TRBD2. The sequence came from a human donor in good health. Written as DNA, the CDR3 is TGTGCCAGCAGAGGCGGGCTAGCGGGAGCGGTAGATACGCAGTATTTT. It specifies CASRGGLAGAVDTQYF.